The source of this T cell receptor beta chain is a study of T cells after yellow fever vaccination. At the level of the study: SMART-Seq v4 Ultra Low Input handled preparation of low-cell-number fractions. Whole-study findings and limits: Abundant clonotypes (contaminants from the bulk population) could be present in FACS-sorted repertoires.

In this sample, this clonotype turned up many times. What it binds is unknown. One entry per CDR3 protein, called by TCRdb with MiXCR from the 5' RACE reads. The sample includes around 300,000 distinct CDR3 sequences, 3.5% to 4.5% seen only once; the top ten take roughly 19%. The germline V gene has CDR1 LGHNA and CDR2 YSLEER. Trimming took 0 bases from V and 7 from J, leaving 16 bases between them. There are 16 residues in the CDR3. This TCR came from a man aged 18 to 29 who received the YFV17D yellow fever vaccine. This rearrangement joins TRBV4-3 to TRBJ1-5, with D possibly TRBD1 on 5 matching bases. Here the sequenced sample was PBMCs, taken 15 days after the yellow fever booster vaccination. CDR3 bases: TGCGCCAGCAGCCAAGAGTCAGGGCAGGGAGGACAGCCCCAGCATTTT. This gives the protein CASSQESGQGGQPQHF.